The next 12 T cell receptor beta chains were all read from a single sample in a study of vaccination and CD4 T cells after COVID-19. The Oncomine TCR Beta short-read assay was applied to DNA of cultured CD4+ T cells. TCRdb reanalysed the PCR reads using MiXCR and keeps one entry per CDR3 protein. The sample records 25,000 to 30,000 distinct CDR3 sequences, approximately 66% being singletons. Antigens of these TCRs are unknown. Sample treatment: approximately 9-day PBMC culture with coronavirus spike peptide pools or control peptides (ViraFEST assay). The sample consisted of CD4+ T cells from blood, cultured in vitro, taken after SARS-CoV-2 vaccination. The receptors derive from a human donor who received a COVID-19 vaccine.

The chain carries TRBV30 and TRBJ1-1; 8 positions match TRBD1. This CDR3 region has 13 residues. Germline-derived CDR1 and CDR2 are GTSNPN and SVGIG (reference sequence). With V trimmed by 4 bases and J by 9 bases, 10 bases remained unmatched. The CDR3 coding sequence is TGTGCCTGGACCCCAGGGGGCGCGGGAAAAGCTTTCTTT. It codes for CAWTPGGAGKAFF.

This clonotype turned up a few times. The chain has TRBV30 and TRBJ1-1; 8 bases fit TRBD1. The V gene's germline CDR1 is GTSNPN and CDR2 SVGIG (reference sequence). This CDR3 has 13 amino acids. The V and J ends lost 4 bases and 5 bases, in that order; junction bases with no gene match: 6. The DNA for the CDR3 is TGTGCCTGGAAGGGGACAGGTAGTACTGAAGCTTTCTTT. Translated, it gives CAWKGTGSTEAFF.

V gene TRBV6-1 combines with J gene TRBJ2-5, with D tentatively TRBD1 or TRBD2 (7 bases each). V was cut by 4 bases and J by 5 bases, with 11 bases left in between. The CDR3 length is 13 residues. CDR1 is MNHNS, CDR2 SASEGT, per germline. CDR3 sequence: CASSVQGGETQYF. The CDR3 DNA sequence: TGTGCCAGCAGTGTCCAGGGGGGGGAGACCCAGTACTTC.

The chain carries TRBV7-8 and TRBJ1-2, with D possibly being TRBD1 (6 bases). CDR1 and CDR2 from the germline V gene are SGHVS and FQNEAQ. This CDR3 comprises 16 residues. The germline V and J ends were trimmed by 1 base and 2 bases, with 14 bases remaining between them. CDR3 in DNA: TGTGCCAGCAGCTTAGTGGGGGGGCTACTGAACTATGGCTACACCTTC. Translated: CASSLVGGLLNYGYTF.

This clonotype has only one observation. The CDR3 DNA sequence: TGTGCCAGCAGCTTTACTAGCGCTGAGCAGTTCTTC. This encodes CASSFTSAEQFF. The chain recombines TRBV7-9 with TRBJ2-1, with 7 bases identical to TRBD2. This CDR3 has 12 residues. Trimming cost V 3 bases and J 9 bases; bases outside gene matches: 2. Germline CDR1 and CDR2: SEHNR and FQNEAQ (reference sequence).

CDR3 coding DNA: TGTGCCAGCAGCCCAGGACGAGATGGGATTGGTTCACCCCTCCACTTT. This encodes CASSPGRDGIGSPLHF. The J gene is TRBJ1-6, the V gene TRBV27; D not certain. Per the germline V gene, CDR1 is MNHEY and CDR2 is SMNVEV (reference sequence). The CDR3 extends over 16 amino acids. The V and J ends lost 6 bases and 9 bases respectively, with 21 bases between them.

This sequence joins TRBV6-2 or TRBV6-3 and TRBJ2-7, with D tentatively TRBD2 (7 bases). The V gene lost 8 bases and the J gene lost 3 bases, with 11 bases spanning the gap. There are 12 residues in the CDR3. Germline loops: CDR1 MNHEY, CDR2 SVGEGT. Here the CDR3 reads CASGRGFYEQYF. The CDR3 DNA reads as TGTGCCAGCGGGAGGGGGTTCTACGAGCAGTACTTC.

This chain joins TRBV25-1 and TRBJ2-1, with 10 bases that match TRBD2. The CDR3 consists of 16 residues. J was trimmed by 7 bases and V by 4 bases; bases with no gene match: 10. Germline values: CDR1 MGHDK, CDR2 SYGVNS. The CDR3: CASSGTAGGHINEQFF. CDR3 in DNA: TGTGCCAGCAGTGGGACAGCGGGGGGGCATATAAATGAGCAGTTCTTC.

This chain connects TRBV3-1 to TRBJ1-1; 8 bases match TRBD1. There are 12 residues in the CDR3. The V gene's germline CDR1 is LGHDT and CDR2 YNNKEL (reference sequence). V dropped 7 bases and J dropped 8; count of bases not matched to a gene: 6. CDR3 coding DNA: TGTGCCAGCAACAGGGGGGGATCAGAAGCTTTCTTT. Residues: CASNRGGSEAFF.

The chain links TRBV6-1 to TRBJ2-7; 9 nucleotides match TRBD2. CDR1 MNHNS and CDR2 SASEGT come from the germline V gene. Trimming at V came to 2 bases and at J to 3 bases, leaving 8 bases not matched to a gene. The CDR3 spans 16 residues. Written as DNA, the CDR3 is TGTGCCAGCAGTGAACTTAGCGGGGGTGGCGGCTACGAGCAGTACTTC. Protein sequence: CASSELSGGGGYEQYF.

The chain has TRBV11-3 and TRBJ2-3; D perhaps matches TRBD2 (5 bases). This CDR3 is built from 14 residues. The germline V and J ends were trimmed by 5 bases and 2 bases, with 11 bases remaining between them. Per the germline V gene, CDR1 is SGHNT and CDR2 is YENEEA. The CDR3 loop is CASSPPGNTDTQYF. CDR3 nucleotides: TGTGCCAGCAGCCCCCCGGGGAACACAGATACGCAGTATTTT.

The CDR3 DNA is TGTGCCAGCAGCAAAGGCGGTCGCTGGGATGAGCAGTTCTTC. It is translated as CASSKGGRWDEQFF. This chain connects TRBV21-1 to TRBJ2-1. TRBV21-1 is an annotated pseudogene. CDR3 length: 14 residues.